These T cell receptor beta chains were read from a single sample in a study of response to subunit inactivated influenza vaccine. TCRdb called the RT-PCR reads again in MiXCR, with one record for every CDR3 protein. The sample lists 700,000 to 800,000 distinct CDR3 sequences; approximately 17% were seen once. The sample in question was PBMCs from blood, obtained approximately 5 days after vaccination. These receptors all stem from a man in his forties or fifties who received an inactivated influenza vaccine. Both conserved end residues are part of each CDR3. The D gene is left open where the match is weak. A row's size may be missing; if present it is once, few, many or a size class.

clone size,V gene,CDR3 length,J gene,D gene,CDR3 protein,CDR3 DNA
.,TRBV5-1,15,TRBJ2-1,TRBD2,CASSLTSDSYNEQFF,TGCGCCAGCAGCTTGACTAGCGACTCCTACAATGAGCAGTTCTTC
.,TRBV20-1,15,TRBJ2-2,.,CSASPNTFDTGELFF,TGCAGTGCTAGTCCCAATACATTTGACACCGGGGAGCTGTTTTTT
few,TRBV20-1,16,TRBJ2-3,.,CSARDTPGFGTDTQYF,TGCAGTGCTAGGGATACGCCAGGGTTTGGCACAGATACGCAGTATTTT
many,TRBV6-5,15,TRBJ1-2,.,CASSYNDRIGYGYTF,TGTGCCAGCAGTTACAATGATCGCATCGGCTATGGCTACACCTTC
few,TRBV4-1,16,TRBJ2-1,.,CASSQVVWPRYNEQFF,TGCGCCAGCAGCCAAGTGGTTTGGCCGAGATACAATGAGCAGTTCTTC
.,TRBV28,15,TRBJ2-7,TRBD2,CASSTPGLAAYEQYF,TGTGCCAGCAGTACACCGGGACTAGCGGCATACGAGCAGTACTTC
.,TRBV3-1,14,TRBJ2-2,.,CASSQGFDTGELFF,TGTGCCAGCAGCCAAGGATTTGACACCGGGGAGCTGTTTTTT
many,TRBV5-1,13,TRBJ2-1,.,CASSPLGRNEQFF,TGCGCCAGCAGCCCTTTGGGGAGGAATGAGCAGTTCTTC
.,TRBV4-2,14,TRBJ2-5,.,CASSQRTSQETQYF,TGTGCCAGCAGCCAACGGACTTCTCAAGAGACCCAGTACTTC
few,TRBV5-1,14,TRBJ1-2,.,CASSLSDTDYGYTF,TGCGCCAGCAGCTTGAGCGACACGGACTATGGCTACACCTTC
few,TRBV20-1,12,TRBJ2-1,.,CSARDVVAAQFF,TGCAGTGCTAGAGACGTGGTAGCGGCCCAGTTCTTC
.,TRBV27,14,TRBJ2-7,.,CASRRGQSSYEQYF,TGTGCCAGCAGGCGCGGACAGTCCTCCTACGAGCAGTACTTC
few,TRBV7-2,14,TRBJ2-5,TRBD2,CASGRAGGRETQYF,TGTGCCAGCGGTCGAGCGGGAGGAAGAGAGACCCAGTACTTC
.,TRBV20-1,14,TRBJ2-5,.,CSARDPGKQETQYF,TGCAGTGCTAGAGACCCCGGAAAGCAAGAGACCCAGTACTTC
many,TRBV28,15,TRBJ2-2,TRBD1,CASRAGTGNTGELFF,TGTGCCAGCAGGGCCGGGACAGGGAACACCGGGGAGCTGTTTTTT
.,TRBV10-2,15,TRBJ1-6,.,CASSESWTKGSPLHF,TGCGCCAGCAGTGAGTCATGGACCAAGGGTTCACCCCTCCACTTT
few,TRBV18,15,TRBJ1-2,TRBD1,CASSPMLGQSHGYTF,TGTGCCAGCTCACCAATGCTGGGACAGAGCCATGGCTACACCTTC
.,TRBV12-3/TRBV12-4,15,TRBJ1-3,.,CASSRDVISGNTIYF,TGTGCCAGCAGTCGGGACGTAATTTCTGGAAACACCATATATTTT
few,TRBV20-1,14,TRBJ2-2,.,CSARSIGSTGELFF,TGCAGTGCTAGATCAATTGGTAGCACCGGGGAGCTGTTTTTT
few,TRBV7-2,16,TRBJ1-2,.,CASSLVSSNRNYGYTF,TGTGCCAGCAGCTTAGTTAGTAGCAACAGAAACTATGGCTACACCTTC
few,TRBV6-5,13,TRBJ1-5,.,CASSWGWNQPQHF,TGTGCCAGCAGTTGGGGGTGGAATCAGCCCCAGCATTTT
many,TRBV29-1,13,TRBJ1-2,TRBD1,CSVDGTGNYGYTF,TGCAGCGTTGACGGGACAGGGAACTATGGCTACACCTTC
few,TRBV12-3/TRBV12-4,17,TRBJ2-4,.,CASQPGGFVGAKNIQYF,TGTGCCAGCCAACCCGGGGGATTCGTTGGGGCCAAAAACATTCAGTACTTC
.,TRBV6-1,14,TRBJ2-7,TRBD2,CASRPLAEAYEQYF,TGTGCCAGCAGACCACTAGCGGAGGCCTACGAGCAGTACTTC
many,TRBV5-4,14,TRBJ2-3,.,CASSLESSADTQYF,TGTGCCAGCAGCTTGGAATCTAGCGCAGATACGCAGTATTTT
.,TRBV11-2,14,TRBJ2-3,.,CASSPTRLRDTQYF,TGTGCCAGCAGCCCCACCCGTCTGAGAGATACGCAGTATTTT
few,TRBV7-2,13,TRBJ1-5,.,CASSPDMGQPQHF,TGTGCCAGCAGCCCAGACATGGGTCAGCCCCAGCATTTT
.,TRBV28,16,TRBJ2-2,.,CASSLFGGMNTGELFF,TGTGCCAGCAGTTTATTTGGGGGGATGAACACCGGGGAGCTGTTTTTT
few,TRBV7-8,15,TRBJ2-5,.,CASSSGHSIQETQYF,TGTGCCAGCAGCTCGGGACACTCAATCCAAGAGACCCAGTACTTC
few,TRBV10-3,14,TRBJ2-7,.,CAISEPGVNSEQYF,TGTGCCATCAGTGAGCCGGGCGTTAACTCCGAGCAGTACTTC
few,TRBV4-3,14,TRBJ2-7,TRBD1,CASSPGTGEDEQYF,TGCGCCAGCAGCCCCGGGACAGGGGAGGACGAGCAGTACTTC
.,TRBV28,14,TRBJ2-7,.,CASSPTPGVNEQYF,TGTGCCAGCAGTCCCACTCCGGGAGTCAACGAGCAGTACTTC
few,TRBV12-3/TRBV12-4,14,TRBJ2-7,.,CASSFTGTYYEQYF,TGTGCCAGCAGTTTCACTGGGACCTACTACGAGCAGTACTTC
few,TRBV5-1,14,TRBJ2-2,.,CASSLDLSMGELFF,TGCGCCAGCAGCTTGGACTTATCAATGGGGGAGCTGTTTTTT
.,TRBV15,16,TRBJ2-1,TRBD2,CATSISSGTLYNEQFF,TGTGCCACCAGCATTTCCAGCGGGACCCTTTACAATGAGCAGTTCTTC
few,TRBV5-1,15,TRBJ2-7,.,CASSSTTESSYEQYF,TGCGCCAGCAGCTCCACTACAGAAAGCTCCTACGAGCAGTACTTC